What follows are 14 T cell receptor beta chains derived from one specimen sequenced in a study of T cells in Graves' hyperthyroidism and ophthalmopathy. Using RNA transcripts as the source, TCR beta CDR3 regions were amplified. The TCR CDR3 first-round RT-PCR relied on the HTBI primer set. TCRdb reprocessed the multiplex PCR reads via MiXCR and lists one record per CDR3 protein. Among about 400,000 distinct CDR3 sequences listed, roughly 15% were seen once. Sequencing input: blood. The receptors originated from a woman aged 60 to 75 with Graves' ophthalmopathy.

This clonotype came up many times. DNA for the CDR3: TGTGCCAGCAGCTCTCTGGGACAGGGGGCCACAGATACGCAGTATTTT. Its protein product is CASSSLGQGATDTQYF. The genes are TRBV7-9 and TRBJ2-3; 12 bases are shared with TRBD1. This CDR3 region has 16 residues. Germline V gene lookup returns CDR1 SEHNR and CDR2 FQNEAQ (reference sequence). Trimming removed 4 bases from V and 2 bases from J; junction bases left unmatched: 4.

The chain uses TRBV5-1 and TRBJ2-1; 14 bases are a match to TRBD2. The CDR3 is 17 amino acids. The germline CDR1 and CDR2 sequences are SGHRS and YFSETQ. The V and J ends lost 4 bases and 6 bases, in that order; junction bases with no gene match: 9. CDR3 nucleotide sequence: TGCGCCAGCAGCGGGCGACTAGCGGGAGGGCTGAGCAATGAGCAGTTCTTC. Translated: CASSGRLAGGLSNEQFF.

In this sample, this clonotype turned up many times. This sequence joins TRBV2 and TRBJ2-1, with unresolved D. Germline V gene sequence: CDR1 SNHLY, CDR2 FYNNEI. The CDR3 has 12 residues. Trimming pared 0 bases from V and 8 bases from J, leaving 5 bases between. The CDR3 is CASSEARHEQFF. DNA for the CDR3: TGTGCCAGCAGTGAAGCGCGCCATGAGCAGTTCTTC. Filled out from reference TRBV2 and TRBJ2-1, the complete variable domain reads EPEVTQTPSHQVTQMGQEVILRCVPISNHLYFYWYRQILGQKVEFLVSFYNNEISEKSEIFDDQFSVERPDGSNFTLKIRSTKLEDSAMYFCASSEARHEQFFGPGTRLTVL.

This clonotype showed up many times. The gene calls are TRBV30 and TRBJ2-2, with D maybe TRBD2 (5 bases). The germline V gene encodes CDR1 GTSNPN and CDR2 SVGIG (reference sequence). V lost 0 bases and J 6 bases, leaving 8 bases between the germline ends. The CDR3 covers 13 residues. The CDR3 region is CAWSVILAGELFF. The DNA for the CDR3 is TGTGCCTGGAGTGTAATACTAGCCGGGGAGCTGTTTTTT.

V gene TRBV3-1 combines with J gene TRBJ1-3; D is undetermined. Trimming shortened V by 1 base and J by 0 bases, and 4 bases separated the two germline ends. CDR3 length equals 14 residues. The germline gives CDR1 LGHDT, CDR2 YNNKEL (reference sequence). This chain's CDR3 is CASSQGHSGNTIYF. As DNA, the CDR3 is TGTGCCAGCAGCCAAGGACACTCTGGAAACACCATATATTTT.

This clonotype occurred many times. The junction shows a germline mismatch at one end, possibly a read error. The rearrangement uses TRBV12-3 or TRBV12-4 and TRBJ2-1, with 9 bases aligning to TRBD2. The CDR3 length is 14 residues. CDR3 sequence reads: CASSIAGAYNEQFF. CDR3 nucleotides: TGTGCCAGCAGTATAGCGGGAGCGTACAATGAGCAGTTCTTC.

This clonotype came up many times. V is TRBV10-3 and J is TRBJ2-3, with 9 bases lining up with TRBD2. Germline values: CDR1 ENHRY, CDR2 SYGVKD. The trim removed 3 bases at V and 3 bases at J, leaving 1 base unmatched. This CDR3 comprises 14 residues. CDR3 region: CAISDSGSTDTQYF. DNA for the CDR3: TGTGCCATCAGTGATAGCGGGAGTACAGATACGCAGTATTTT.

This clonotype occurred many times. The genes are TRBV7-9 and TRBJ1-4; the D is unclear. Deletions cut 3 bases from V and 8 bases from J, with 13 bases between. The germline V gene encodes CDR1 SEHNR and CDR2 FQNEAQ (reference sequence). This CDR3 region has 14 residues. The CDR3 reads CASSLPARGEKLFF. In nucleotides, the CDR3 is TGTGCCAGCAGCTTGCCCGCCCGAGGGGAAAAACTGTTTTTT.

The chain uses TRBV10-3 and TRBJ1-6; tentatively, D is TRBD1 (6 bases). The V gene's germline CDR1 is ENHRY and CDR2 SYGVKD. The CDR3 is 15 amino acids. The germline V and J ends were trimmed by 4 bases and 8 bases, with 15 bases remaining between them. CDR3 amino acids: CAISGQGHGDSPLHF. The DNA of the CDR3 is TGTGCCATCAGTGGGCAGGGGCACGGGGATTCACCCCTCCACTTT.

This clonotype has a handful of counts. The V call is TRBV7-9, the J call TRBJ2-7; 7 nucleotides agree with TRBD1. This CDR3 comprises 15 residues. Losses at the gene ends were 1 base for V and 0 bases for J; bases not matched to a gene: 3. CDR1 is SEHNR, CDR2 FQNEAQ, per germline (reference sequence). CDR3 in DNA: TGTGCCAGCAGCTTAGGGGGACAGAACTCCTACGAGCAGTACTTC. It specifies CASSLGGQNSYEQYF.

The table lists this clonotype with many counts. The rearrangement joins TRBV6-6 to TRBJ2-1, with D possibly matching TRBD1 (6 bases). The CDR3 is made up of 15 amino acids. The germline V gene encodes CDR1 MNHNY and CDR2 SVGAGI (reference sequence). The V and J ends lost 2 bases and 0 bases respectively, with 8 bases between them. DNA of the CDR3: TGTGCCAGCAGTTACGGACAGCGCTCCTACAATGAGCAGTTCTTC. This sequence encodes CASSYGQRSYNEQFF.

This chain joins TRBV5-1 and TRBJ2-1; TRBD2 matches 11 bases. V trimming: 5 bases; J trimming: 5 bases; junction bases outside the gene matches: 6. The CDR3 is made up of 15 amino acids. The germline CDR1 and CDR2 sequences are SGHRS and YFSETQ. Here the CDR3 reads CASRPTSGENNEQFF. The CDR3 nucleotides read TGCGCCAGCAGACCGACTAGCGGGGAAAACAATGAGCAGTTCTTC.

This clonotype was observed a handful of times. The chain has TRBV5-1 and TRBJ2-3; D is possibly TRBD2 (6 bases). CDR1 and CDR2 from the germline V gene are SGHRS and YFSETQ. V was cut by 0 bases and J by 0 bases, with 11 bases left in between. The CDR3 consists of 16 residues. The CDR3: CASSLVAVPSTDTQYF. CDR3 coding DNA: TGCGCCAGCAGCTTGGTAGCGGTGCCTAGCACAGATACGCAGTATTTT.

This clonotype was seen a few times. The V call is TRBV10-3, the J call TRBJ2-3; 10 bases match TRBD2. V lost 4 bases and J lost 4; bases outside the gene matches: 11. The CDR3 consists of 17 residues. Germline CDR1 reads ENHRY; CDR2 reads SYGVKD. The DNA for the CDR3 is TGTGCCATCAGTGTTAGGCTAGCGGGAGTCGTTGCAGATACGCAGTATTTT. Its translation is CAISVRLAGVVADTQYF.